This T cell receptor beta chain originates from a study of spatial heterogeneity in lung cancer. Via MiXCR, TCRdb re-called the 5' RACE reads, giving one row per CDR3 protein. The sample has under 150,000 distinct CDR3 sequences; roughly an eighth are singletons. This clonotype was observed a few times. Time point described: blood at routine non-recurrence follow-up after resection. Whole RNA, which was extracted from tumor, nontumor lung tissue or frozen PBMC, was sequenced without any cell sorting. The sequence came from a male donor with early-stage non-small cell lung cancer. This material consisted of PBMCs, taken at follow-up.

CDR3 protein: CASSSSQGFTEAFF. CDR3 DNA sequence: TGTGCCAGCAGCTCGTCACAGGGTTTCACTGAAGCTTTCTTT. This chain uses TRBV7-9 with TRBJ1-1; D might be TRBD1 (6 bases). Per the germline V gene, CDR1 is SEHNR and CDR2 is FQNEAQ (reference sequence). Trimming pared 4 bases from V and 4 bases from J, leaving 13 bases between. CDR3 length equals 14 residues.